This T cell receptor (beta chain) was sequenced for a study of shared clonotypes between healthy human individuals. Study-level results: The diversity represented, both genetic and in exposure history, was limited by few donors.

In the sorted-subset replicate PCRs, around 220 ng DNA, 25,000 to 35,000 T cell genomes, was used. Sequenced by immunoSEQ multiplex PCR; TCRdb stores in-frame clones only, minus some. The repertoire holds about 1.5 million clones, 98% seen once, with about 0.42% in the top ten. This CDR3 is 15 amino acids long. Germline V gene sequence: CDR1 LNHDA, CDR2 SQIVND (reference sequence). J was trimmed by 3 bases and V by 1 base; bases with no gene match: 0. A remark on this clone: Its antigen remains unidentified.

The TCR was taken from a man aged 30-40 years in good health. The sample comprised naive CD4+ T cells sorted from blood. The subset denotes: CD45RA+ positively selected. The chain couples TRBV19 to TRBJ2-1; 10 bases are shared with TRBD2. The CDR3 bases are TGTGCCAGTAGTATAGCTAGCGGGAGCTACAATGAGCAGTTCTTC. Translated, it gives CASSIASGSYNEQFF.